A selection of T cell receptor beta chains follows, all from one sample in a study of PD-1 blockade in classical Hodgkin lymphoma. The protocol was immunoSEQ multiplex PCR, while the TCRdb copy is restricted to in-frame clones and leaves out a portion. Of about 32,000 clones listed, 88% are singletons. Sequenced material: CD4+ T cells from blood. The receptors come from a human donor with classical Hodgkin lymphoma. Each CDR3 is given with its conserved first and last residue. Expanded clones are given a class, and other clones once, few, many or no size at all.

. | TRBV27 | CASSRSGGLAVSLAKNIQYF
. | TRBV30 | CAWSVLLQRGRGRTDTQYF
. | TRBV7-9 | CASSIKRDLQYF
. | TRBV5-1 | CASSRLPGRTNEKLFF
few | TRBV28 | CASSKVIGLADTDTQYF
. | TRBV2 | CASSLYLNTGELFF
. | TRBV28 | CASTTHQPQHF
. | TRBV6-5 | CASNQGRSNEKLFF
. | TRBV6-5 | CASHRSRNYGYTF
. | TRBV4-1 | CASSNPTEAFF
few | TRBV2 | CASSDRSGRGETQYF
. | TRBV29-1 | CSVVGVSGTGVVLENGYTF
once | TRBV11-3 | CASSLGPKEKLFF
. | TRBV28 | CASSLLSGSSYEQYF
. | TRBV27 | CASSSLTSGSGYNEQFF
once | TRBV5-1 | CASSLFGLAGNTDTQYF